A single sample gave rise to the 9 T cell receptor beta chains below, sequenced in a study of cytomegalovirus exposure and HLA in healthy donors. Primers included in the PCR were 60 Vbeta and 13 Jbeta primers. Clones were sequenced by immunoSEQ multiplex PCR, and TCRdb holds only the in-frame ones, with some missing. The sample lists approximately 180,000 clones; approximately 84% were seen once. The sequencing input was PBMCs. The receptors were gathered from a girl aged 5-17 years in good health and CMV-seropositive.

The chain uses TRBV11-2 and TRBJ1-6; D gene ambiguous. The CDR3 runs 14 residues. Germline V gene lookup returns CDR1 SGHAT and CDR2 FQNNGV. V lost 1 base to trimming and J lost 5 bases, with 6 bases between them. The CDR3 coding sequence is TGTGCCAGCAGCTTAGGAGGAAATAATTCACCCCTCCACTTT. Translating gives CASSLGGNNSPLHF.

The genes are TRBV11-2 and TRBJ1-2; the D gene is possibly TRBD1 (6 bases). V lost 1 base to trimming and J lost 4 bases, with 7 bases between them. The CDR3 consists of 13 residues. Looked up from germline, CDR1 is SGHAT and CDR2 is FQNNGV. The CDR3 is CASSLGTVYGYTF. The CDR3 nucleotides are TGTGCCAGCAGCTTAGGGACAGTCTATGGCTACACCTTC.

The rearrangement uses TRBV27 and TRBJ2-1; tentatively, D is TRBD2 (5 bases). Looked up from germline, CDR1 is MNHEY and CDR2 is SMNVEV (reference sequence). Deletions cut 7 bases from V and 1 base from J, with 14 bases between. CDR3 length: 15 residues. Here the CDR3 reads CASNEGTHSYNEQFF. The CDR3 DNA follows: TGTGCCAGCAACGAGGGTACCCATTCCTACAATGAGCAGTTCTTC.

This clone was picked up one time. The chain links TRBV7-6 to TRBJ1-3; 7 bases agree with TRBD1. V dropped 4 bases and J dropped 0; count of bases not matched to a gene: 0. Per the germline V gene, CDR1 is SGHVS and CDR2 is FNYEAQ. There are 14 residues in the CDR3. The CDR3 is CASSSGGSGNTIYF. Written as DNA, the CDR3 is TGTGCCAGCAGCTCAGGGGGCTCTGGAAACACCATATATTTT. The full variable domain, rest sourced from reference TRBV7-6 and TRBJ1-3, is GAGVSQSPRYKVTKRGQDVALRCDPISGHVSLYWYRQALGQGPEFLTYFNYEAQQDKSGLPNDRFSAERPEGSISTLTIQRTEQRDSAMYRCASSSGGSGNTIYFGEGSWLTVV.

The rearrangement joins TRBV19 to TRBJ1-6, with D tentatively TRBD1 (6 bases). V lost 3 bases, J lost 7 bases, and 10 bases lay in between. The CDR3 is 14 residues long. Germline CDR1 is LNHDA and CDR2 is SQIVND (reference sequence). In DNA form, the CDR3 reads TGTGCCAGTAGTATCTACACAGGGAATTCACCCCTCCACTTT. This translates into CASSIYTGNSPLHF.

V usage is TRBV7-9 and J usage is TRBJ1-1, with 8 bases matching TRBD1. V lost 6 bases to trimming and J lost 7 bases; unmatched junction nucleotides: 10. The germline V gene has CDR1 SEHNR and CDR2 FQNEAQ (reference sequence). This CDR3 has 14 residues. CDR3 DNA: TGTGCCAGCAGAGTTATCAGGGGGCAAGGTGAAGCTTTCTTT. This sequence encodes CASRVIRGQGEAFF.

There are a few counts of this clone. The V call is TRBV5-4, the J call TRBJ1-2; TRBD1 matches 8 bases. Germline loops: CDR1 SGHNT, CDR2 YYREEE (reference sequence). The CDR3 runs to 15 residues. V lost 4 bases, J lost 9 bases, and 14 bases stayed unmatched. In nucleotides, the CDR3 is TGTGCCAGCAGCCCCGACGGGGACAGGCGAACGAGCTACACCTTC. This sequence encodes CASSPDGDRRTSYTF.

This clone was seen once. The chain has TRBV4-1 and TRBJ1-4; D not resolved. Trimming took 4 bases from V and 12 from J, leaving 18 bases between them. CDR1 and CDR2 (germline): MGHRA, YSYEKL. The CDR3 sequence is 14 residues long. The CDR3 DNA sequence: TGCGCCAGCAGCCTCTTACCGGGCCCCGGGGAACTGTTTTTT. Translating it yields CASSLLPGPGELFF.

V and J are TRBV5-1 and TRBJ1-2; TRBD1 agrees at 12 bases. This CDR3 comprises 17 residues. The V gene end was trimmed by 0 bases and the J gene end by 0 bases; junction bases not matched to a gene: 3. Germline V lookup: CDR1 SGHRS, CDR2 YFSETQ. CDR3 residues: CASSLAGQGAANYGYTF. Written as DNA, the CDR3 is TGCGCCAGCAGCTTGGCGGGACAGGGGGCGGCTAACTATGGCTACACCTTC.